Below, 10 T cell receptor beta chains from the same sample are listed, as sequenced in a study of T cells in Graves' hyperthyroidism and ophthalmopathy (dated by TCRdb to about 2019). Libraries were made using multiplex PCR. Sequencing used an Illumina HiSeq 2000. The TCR beta CDR3 regions were amplified from the RNA transcripts. A first-round RT-PCR of the TCR CDR3 used the HTBI primer set with the Qiagen OneStep RT-PCR kit. The public reads were run again by TCRdb, first through fastp at Q25 and then through MiXCR, and only productive beta chains were kept. One record per CDR3 amino acid sequence lists the most common genes and DNA. Across this sample there are about 400,000 distinct CDR3 sequences, with roughly 15% seen only once. Clones ranked in the top ten supply 13% of the sample. The specimen was blood. The receptors come from a man aged 18 to 30 with Graves' ophthalmopathy.

This clonotype was counted ten times or more. V usage is TRBV20-1 and J usage is TRBJ2-7, with 8 nucleotides matching TRBD1. Trimming at V came to 7 bases and at J to 7 bases, leaving 9 bases not matched to a gene. Germline V lookup: CDR1 DFQATT, CDR2 SNEGSKA (reference sequence). The CDR3 is made up of 12 amino acids. The CDR3 DNA is TGCAGTGGGAGGTCAGGGGGCAGGGAGCAGTACTTC. Amino acid sequence: CSGRSGGREQYF.

At least ten counts were recorded for this clonotype. The chain is built from TRBV6-1 and TRBJ2-3, with D perhaps TRBD2 (7 bases). Trimming removed 5 bases from V and 8 bases from J, with 14 bases in between. Germline V lookup: CDR1 MNHNS, CDR2 SASEGT. The CDR3 consists of 13 residues. CDR3 region: CASSMGGRATQYF. The DNA for the CDR3 is TGTGCCAGCAGTATGGGGGGGCGGGCTACGCAGTATTTT.

V usage is TRBV5-4 and J usage is TRBJ2-1; D assignment may be TRBD1 or TRBD2 (5 bases each). V gave up 3 bases and J gave up 7 bases, with 14 bases separating them. This CDR3 region has 14 residues. Germline loops: CDR1 SGHNT, CDR2 YYREEE (reference sequence). The CDR3 nucleotides read TGTGCCAGCAGCTCAGACGGTGGGGGAAATGAGCAGTTCTTC. This gives the protein CASSSDGGGNEQFF.

In this sample, this clonotype turned up a few times. This chain uses TRBV19 with TRBJ2-5; tentatively, D is TRBD2 (6 bases). Looked up from germline, CDR1 is LNHDA and CDR2 is SQIVND (reference sequence). V lost 3 bases to trimming and J lost 4 bases, with 9 bases between them. The CDR3 runs to 13 residues. CDR3 sequence reads: CASSIREIETQYF. The CDR3 nucleotides read TGTGCCAGTAGTATCCGGGAGATAGAGACCCAGTACTTC.

This clonotype has at least ten counts. The chain has TRBV20-1 and TRBJ1-1, with a weak D call TRBD1 (6 bases). V lost 0 bases and J 1 base, leaving 9 bases between the germline ends. CDR3 size: 14 residues. The V gene's germline CDR1 is DFQATT and CDR2 SNEGSKA (reference sequence). The CDR3 is CSAREQGRNTEAFF. For the CDR3, the DNA is TGCAGTGCTAGAGAGCAGGGGAGGAACACTGAAGCTTTCTTT.

The chain links TRBV12-5 to TRBJ2-2; 8 nucleotides agree with TRBD2. CDR3 size: 15 residues. Germline CDR1 reads LGHNT; CDR2 reads FRNRAP. The trim removed 5 bases at V and 4 bases at J, leaving 6 bases unmatched. The CDR3 region has the DNA TGTGCTAGTGGTGGGGGGACTAGTGCCACCGGGGAGCTGTTTTTT. This gives the protein CASGGGTSATGELFF. The full variable domain, rest sourced from reference TRBV12-5 and TRBJ2-2, is DARVTQTPRHKVTEMGQEVTMRCQPILGHNTVFWYRQTMMQGLELLAYFRNRAPLDDSGMPKDRFSAEMPDATLATLKIQPSEPRDSAVYFCASGGGTSATGELFFGEGSRLTVL.

The rearrangement links TRBV24-1 to TRBJ2-1; the match to TRBD2 covers 7 bases. The V gene end was trimmed by 7 bases and the J gene end by 7 bases; junction bases not matched to a gene: 6. CDR3 size: 13 residues. Germline V gene lookup returns CDR1 KGHDR and CDR2 SFDVKD. The chain's CDR3 is CATSGLGGNEQFF. As DNA, the CDR3 is TGTGCCACCAGCGGACTAGGAGGGAATGAGCAGTTCTTC.

On this clonotype: A read error may explain this, as a much larger clone is one base away. The V call is TRBV3-1, the J call TRBJ2-7, with a possible D match to TRBD1 (5 bases). Germline CDR1 and CDR2: LGHDT and YNNKEL (reference sequence). V gave up 3 bases and J gave up 9 bases, with 15 bases separating them. The CDR3 is 13 amino acids. In DNA form, the CDR3 reads TGTGCCAGCAGCCACAGGGTGTCAGGCGCGCAGTACTTC. Translated, it gives CASSHRVSGAQYF.

The chain employs TRBV9 and TRBJ2-3; D ambiguous. Germline V gene data show CDR1 as SGDLS and CDR2 as YYNGEE. The CDR3 length is 16 residues. V was shortened by 2 bases and J by 7 bases, with 20 bases between the two germline ends. The CDR3 DNA reads as TGTGCCAGCAGCGTTTCTCCGAGGAGTAGTATTAATACGCAGTATTTT. Translating it yields CASSVSPRSSINTQYF.

Concerning this clonotype itself: A much larger clone differs by one base, so this may be a read error. V usage is TRBV2 and J usage is TRBJ2-5, with D perhaps matching TRBD2 (5 bases). The CDR3 runs 14 residues. Germline V gene lookup returns CDR1 SNHLY and CDR2 FYNNEI. Trimming took 6 bases from V and 5 from J, leaving 16 bases between them. The CDR3 sequence is CASSAVRGSETQYF. The CDR3 DNA is TGTGCCAGCAGCGCGGTTAGAGGGAGTGAGACCCAGTACTTC.